This TCR beta chain was obtained from a study of blood T cell repertoires in COVID-19. At the level of the study: Sites across the United States, Italy and Spain contributed samples from acute and convalescent COVID-19. The cDNA or gDNA used as material had been derived from T cells, B-cell-depleted T cells, or PBMCs.

V shed 2 bases and J shed 8 bases, with 13 bases lying between them. Germline lookup yields CDR1 SNHLY and CDR2 FYNNEI. The CDR3 loop spans 14 amino acids. Methods used by the authors: Counts of nucleated cells, estimated from reference gene primer amplification, were obtained. Libraries were prepared by immunoSEQ multiplex PCR; TCRdb keeps only in-frame clonotypes and omits some of them. For V, J and clone size, that table is used; D and trimming come from the DNA. The table has 200,000 to 250,000 clones, 84% seen once. This rearrangement joins TRBV2 to TRBJ2-4; weak D call: TRBD1 (5 bases). The TCR originated in a man aged 45-60 years with active or convalescent COVID-19. Sequencing was done on a sample of peripheral blood. The CDR3 sequence is CASSERAKGHIQYF. The CDR3 DNA reads TGTGCCAGCAGTGAAAGGGCTAAGGGGCACATTCAGTACTTC.